This T cell receptor (beta chain) stems from a study of blood T cell repertoires in COVID-19 (TCRdb year 2020). For the study in its entirety: Collaborator samples came from the United States, Italy and Spain and covered acute and convalescent phases of COVID-19. The material from the prospective study consisted of cDNA or gDNA derived from T cells, B-cell-depleted T cells, or PBMCs. Subjects who had been exposed to COVID-19, were actively infected with it, or had recovered from it provided the deeply sampled blood TCRbeta repertoires that made up the dataset. The repertoires were released in a freely available public database intended as a resource for research on the immune response to SARS-CoV-2. Samples came from the ongoing ImmuneRACE study (first 160 participants) plus 1,254 subjects from 6 global collaborators. A de-identified subject ID, COVID-19 status, age in years and sex were almost always included in the sample metadata. Where HLA class I and class II types were available, the types were taken from metadata supplied by the sample provider, not from assay-based typing.

The immunoSEQ Assay, a bias-controlled multiplex PCR, was used to amplify TCRbeta CDR3 regions from genomic DNA. The original pipeline was this. Nucleated cell counts per sample were estimated from amplification of reference gene primers within the assay. To quantify the absolute abundance of each unique TCRbeta CDR3 rearrangement, sequence reads were collapsed and filtered. For each sample, productive Simpson clonality was calculated as the square root of Simpson's diversity index across productive rearrangements. This immuneACCESS table, as held by TCRdb, lists in-frame sequences with V and J called but not all clones. Of the missing ones, under half trace to an unresolved V gene in checked studies; the others have no known cause. The D gene and trimming were derived from the DNA, and the V and J assignments and clone size from that table. This sample gives 190,000 or so clones in total; 75% to 85% of them show up just once. The leading ten clones occupy 12% of the sample.

Participants in the prospective study were enrolled through a virtual design, were aged about 18 to 100 years, and lived in roughly 25 United States geographic areas. Cohort assignment in the prospective study relied on participant-reported clinical history from a screening survey and a study questionnaire. Recovered participants in ImmuneRACE Cohort 3 were defined by two consecutive negative NP/OP PCR tests, clearance by a healthcare professional, or resolution of symptoms. In the prospective study, mobile phlebotomists collected whole blood, serum and a nasopharyngeal or oropharyngeal swab from each participant. Additional blood draws and questionnaires over an approximately two-month period could optionally be provided by prospective study participants. Before DNA extraction, blood samples from the prospective study were shipped at room temperature or frozen. The paper's findings and limits, for the study overall: Clinical and demographic metadata were provided uncurated, with the amount varying by source and participant.

The CDR1 and CDR2 encoded by the germline V gene are MGHRA and YSYEKL. V and J lose 0 bases and 2 bases, and a span of 10 bases separates them. Counted from cysteine to phenylalanine, this CDR3 has 15 amino acids. Only CDR3 DNA is held: 45 bases, read in frame from base 1. This clone showed up just a few times. Its antigen is currently not known. No base quality information exists; no much larger clone differs at one position. The sequence was obtained from a man between 40 and 49 years old who had recovered from COVID-19. The source material was PBMCs or T cells enriched from blood (not recorded which). The receptor chain draws on TRBV4-1 and TRBJ1-2, with the identity of the D gene unclear. The DNA is as follows: TGCGCCAGCAGCCAAGATCAAAGCCGGAACTATGGCTACACCTTC. The translation is CASSQDQSRNYGYTF.